This TCR beta chain was captured by sequencing in a study of blood T cell repertoires in COVID-19. The wider study: Sources were T cells, B-cell-depleted T cells, or PBMCs; the material itself was cDNA or gDNA.

Data came from immunoSEQ multiplex PCR; TCRdb stores just in-frame clones and leaves some out. The sample lists about 30,000 clones, more than 75% occurring once. The sequence was obtained from a man older than 75 with acute or convalescent COVID-19. Input material: peripheral blood.

This chain's CDR3 is CASSEVYSHSNQPQHF. The CDR3 DNA follows: TGTGCCAGCAGTGAAGTGTACAGCCATAGCAATCAGCCCCAGCATTTT. The chain combines TRBV6-1 with TRBJ1-5, with unresolved D. The CDR3 totals 16 residues. Per germline, CDR1 MNHNS and CDR2 SASEGT. Deletions cut 1 base from V and 0 bases from J, with 10 bases between.